A selection of T cell receptor beta chains follows, all from one sample in a study of blood T cell repertoires in COVID-19. Produced via immunoSEQ multiplex PCR; TCRdb's table is partial and in-frame only. The sample shows approximately 80,000 clones, under 80% of them seen only once. The specimen was peripheral blood. Source of these receptors: a human donor in a cohort sampled during active COVID-19. Each CDR3 is given with its conserved first and last residue. D genes are given only for firm matches. Only part of the rows carry a size: once, few, many, or a class if the clone is expanded.

>TRBV5-4|16|NA|TRBJ2-7|TRBD2
TGTGCCAGCAGCCGAGGTTGGGGGGGTAACACCTACGAGCAGTACTTC
CASSRGWGGNTYEQYF
>TRBV2|15|NA|TRBJ2-7|TRBD1
TGTGCCAGCAGTGGGACAGGATGGGAGACCTACGAGCAGTACTTC
CASSGTGWETYEQYF
>TRBV9|18|NA|TRBJ2-6|NA
TGTGCCAGCAGCGTAGCTTTCCGACAGGGACTTGGGGCCAACGTCCTGACTTTC
CASSVAFRQGLGANVLTF
>TRBV10-3|16|NA|TRBJ2-7|TRBD1
TGTGCCATCAGTGAGACCCGACAGGGTTTTCTCTACGAGCAGTACTTC
CAISETRQGFLYEQYF
>TRBV5-1|13|NA|TRBJ2-2|NA
TGCGCCAGCAGGGCTTCCGACACCGGGGAGCTGTTTTTT
CASRASDTGELFF
>TRBV30|14|NA|TRBJ2-7|TRBD1
TGTGCCTGGAGTGCTGACAGGGTCTCCAACGAGCAGTACTTC
CAWSADRVSNEQYF
>TRBV6-2/TRBV6-3|15|few|TRBJ2-7|TRBD2
TGTGCCAGCAGTCCAAGCGGGGACGTCTCCTACGAGCAGTACTTC
CASSPSGDVSYEQYF
>TRBV12-3/TRBV12-4|12|NA|TRBJ2-3|NA
TGTGCCAGCAGCCTAATTCGAGATACGCAGTATTTT
CASSLIRDTQYF
>TRBV5-4|16|NA|TRBJ1-1|TRBD1
TGTGCCAGCAGCCGGGACAGAGGGACCCTGAACACTGAAGCTTTCTTT
CASSRDRGTLNTEAFF
>TRBV7-2|14|NA|TRBJ2-5|TRBD2
TGTGCCAGCAGCCTAGGGACTAACCAAGAGACCCAGTACTTC
CASSLGTNQETQYF
>TRBV5-1|15|NA|TRBJ2-1|NA
TGCGCCAGCAGCTTGGATGTCCATTCCTACAATGAGCAGTTCTTC
CASSLDVHSYNEQFF